A single sample gave rise to the 14 T cell receptor beta chains below, sequenced in a study of blood T cell repertoires in COVID-19. The repertoire was sequenced with immunoSEQ multiplex PCR; TCRdb's copy has only in-frame clones and lacks some. The sample shows roughly 40,000 clones, about 87% of them seen only once. The sequencing sample was made of peripheral blood. The receptors stem from a woman aged 40 to 50 with acute or convalescent COVID-19.

The chain couples TRBV10-2 to TRBJ1-2; weak D call: TRBD1 (5 bases). This CDR3 has 14 amino acids. Germline V CDR1 and CDR2: WSHSY, SAAADI. V lost 1 base to trimming and J lost 2 bases, with 8 bases between them. The DNA of the CDR3 is TGCGCCAGCAGTGAGTTACAGGCGAACTATGGCTACACCTTC. This translates into CASSELQANYGYTF.

V usage is TRBV19 and J usage is TRBJ1-5; weak D call: TRBD1 (6 bases). This CDR3 is 15 amino acids long. Looked up from germline, CDR1 is LNHDA and CDR2 is SQIVND (reference sequence). Trimming took 5 bases from V and 2 from J, leaving 13 bases between them. The CDR3 DNA sequence: TGTGCCAGTAGTGAGCAGGGGTATGGCAATCAGCCCCAGCATTTT. This translates into CASSEQGYGNQPQHF.

This chain connects TRBV7-2 to TRBJ2-7; D not certain. This CDR3 spans 14 amino acids. Germline lookup yields CDR1 SGHTA and CDR2 FQGNSA. With 2 bases removed from V and 7 bases from J, the gap between germline ends came to 15 bases. The CDR3 bases are TGTGCCAGCAGCTTATCCGGAGACTCATGGGAGCAGTACTTC. Amino acids: CASSLSGDSWEQYF.

The chain joins TRBV5-1 to TRBJ1-1; perhaps TRBD1 as D (6 bases). The CDR3 is 14 amino acids. The V gene's germline CDR1 is SGHRS and CDR2 YFSETQ. V was clipped by 4 bases and J by 3 bases, with 13 bases between them. CDR3 sequence: CASSPERGYTEAFF. The CDR3 DNA reads TGCGCCAGCAGCCCGGAGAGGGGGTACACTGAAGCTTTCTTT.

This chain connects TRBV19 to TRBJ2-7, with TRBD1 as a possible D gene (5 bases). The germline V and J ends were trimmed by 3 bases and 0 bases, with 12 bases remaining between them. The CDR3 consists of 15 residues. Germline CDR1 reads LNHDA; CDR2 reads SQIVND (reference sequence). The DNA of the CDR3 is TGTGCCAGTAGTATCAACAGGATCAACTCCTACGAGCAGTACTTC. Its protein is CASSINRINSYEQYF.

This clone was counted a few times. The rearrangement uses TRBV29-1 and TRBJ2-3; 8 bases fit TRBD1. Germline V gives CDR1 SQVTM, CDR2 ANQGSEA. Germline trimming cut 5 bases from V and 5 bases from J; bases unmatched to any gene: 6. The CDR3 contains 13 residues. The CDR3 protein is CSVPDRGGDTQYF. CDR3 sequence (DNA): TGCAGCGTTCCTGACAGGGGCGGAGATACGCAGTATTTT.

The V and J genes are TRBV5-5 and TRBJ2-1; maybe TRBD2 (6 bases). Germline V gene sequence: CDR1 SGHKS, CDR2 YYEKEE (reference sequence). The CDR3 extends over 18 amino acids. Deletions cut 1 base from V and 10 bases from J, with 27 bases between. Here the CDR3 DNA reads TGTGCCAGCAGCTTGAGGTCGGGTCGGTTAGCGGAGGGACCGGAGCAGTTCTTC. Its protein product is CASSLRSGRLAEGPEQFF. Full variable domain (outside the CDR3, taken from reference TRBV5-5 and TRBJ2-1): DAGVTQSPTHLIKTRGQQVTLRCSPISGHKSVSWYQQVLGQGPQFIFQYYEKEERGRGNFPDRFSARQFPNYSSELNVNALLLGDSALYLCASSLRSGRLAEGPEQFFGPGTRLTVL.

This clone has more than one count but fewer than ten. This chain links TRBV27 with TRBJ1-1, with a weak D call TRBD1 (5 bases). With 0 bases removed from V and 3 bases from J, the gap between germline ends came to 11 bases. Germline V gene sequence: CDR1 MNHEY, CDR2 SMNVEV (reference sequence). The CDR3 loop spans 15 amino acids. CDR3 sequence: CASSLSLSGDTEAFF. The CDR3, as DNA: TGTGCCAGCAGTTTATCGTTATCGGGGGACACTGAAGCTTTCTTT.

The chain has TRBV4-1 and TRBJ1-4, with D possibly TRBD1 on 5 matching bases. Between the trimmed V and J ends, which lost 0 bases and 0 bases, there was a span of 8 bases. The germline gives CDR1 MGHRA, CDR2 YSYEKL. CDR3 length: 16 residues. CDR3 region: CASSQEDTPTNEKLFF. The CDR3 nucleotides read TGCGCCAGCAGCCAAGAGGACACCCCAACTAATGAAAAACTGTTTTTT.

The chain couples TRBV27 to TRBJ1-5; the D gene is possibly TRBD1 (5 bases). The germline gives CDR1 MNHEY, CDR2 SMNVEV (reference sequence). Trimming took off 5 bases at V and 2 bases at J, with 13 bases between the two ends. The CDR3 length is 15 residues. The chain's CDR3 is CASSAAGSGNQPQHF. CDR3 DNA sequence: TGTGCCAGCAGTGCAGCAGGGTCCGGCAATCAGCCCCAGCATTTT.

The chain carries TRBV11-1 and TRBJ2-1; TRBD1 matches 7 bases. The CDR3 has 16 amino acids. V gave up 4 bases and J gave up 1 base; unmatched junction bases: 7. Germline CDR1 reads SGHAT; CDR2 reads FQDESV (reference sequence). CDR3 coding DNA: TGTGCCAGCAGCTCGAGGGGGCCCTCGTCCTACAATGAGCAGTTCTTC. Residues: CASSSRGPSSYNEQFF.

This chain links TRBV6-2 or TRBV6-3 with TRBJ1-1; D gene ambiguous. From germline, CDR1 is MNHEY and CDR2 SVGEGT. The germline V and J ends were trimmed by 5 bases and 7 bases, with 8 bases remaining between them. This CDR3 contains 11 residues. In nucleotides, the CDR3 is TGTGCCAGCAGTGCCTACCTTGAAGCTTTCTTT. It specifies CASSAYLEAFF.

The CDR3 spells CASSPGTAQNTEAFF. CDR3 in DNA: TGTGCCAGCAGTCCCGGGACAGCACAAAACACTGAAGCTTTCTTT. The chain couples TRBV6-2 or TRBV6-3 to TRBJ1-1; 7 bases line up with TRBD1. V trimming: 5 bases; J trimming: 2 bases; junction bases outside the gene matches: 8. CDR1 is MNHEY and CDR2 is SVGEGT in the germline V gene. The CDR3 contains 15 residues.

This clone was counted a single time. The chain couples TRBV18 to TRBJ2-5, with D tentatively TRBD1 (6 bases). The CDR3 is 15 amino acids. Germline V gene data show CDR1 as KGHSH and CDR2 as LQKENI. V was cut by 6 bases and J by 1 base, with 15 bases left in between. The CDR3 is CASSDRRDGQETQYF. The CDR3 coding sequence is TGTGCCAGCTCGGACAGACGGGACGGCCAAGAGACCCAGTACTTC.